This T cell receptor (beta chain) was documented in a study of T cells in Graves' hyperthyroidism and ophthalmopathy. Overall study context: Before any treatment, at initial diagnosis, peripheral blood was collected.

If no ophthalmopathy progression occurred within 18 months, Graves' hyperthyroidism was stable. This clonotype was counted ten times or more. There were TCR beta CDR3 regions amplified from RNA transcripts. The HTBI primer set was used in a first-round RT-PCR of the TCR CDR3. TCRdb passed the multiplex PCR reads through MiXCR, listing each CDR3 protein once. The sample contains around 280,000 distinct CDR3 sequences, roughly 15% of which appear only once. In germline, CDR1 is SGDLS, CDR2 YYNGEE. The CDR3 is 13 residues long. Trimming stripped 0 bases from V and 3 bases from J, with 6 bases between. The sequenced sample consisted of blood. The clonotype comes from a woman aged 40 to 50 with Graves' hyperthyroidism. The chain couples TRBV9 to TRBJ1-2; D not resolved. The CDR3 DNA reads TGTGCCAGCAGCGTAGGGGCAGACTATGGCTACACCTTC. This encodes CASSVGADYGYTF.